Detailed here is one T cell receptor beta chain. Under recently defined diagnostic criteria, the patients with Susac syndrome qualified as having definite or probable disease. Germline V lookup: CDR1 SEHNR, CDR2 FQNEAQ (reference sequence). The CDR3 length is 14 residues. V lost 2 bases, J lost 1 base, and 8 bases lay in between. The authors reverse transcribed roughly 0.5 to 1 ug RNA with random hexamers. TCRdb independently ran MiXCR on the immunoSEQ multiplex PCR reads; one entry per CDR3 protein. The sample has around 110,000 distinct CDR3 sequences, around 94% seen once. The data originate from a study of CD8 T cells in Susac syndrome.

Sequencing was performed on CD8+ T cells from PBMCs. The J gene is TRBJ1-1, the V gene TRBV7-9; D is perhaps TRBD1 (6 bases). This receptor was identified in a human donor with Susac syndrome. The chain's CDR3 is CASSLQGTNTEAFF. The CDR3 bases are TGTGCCAGCAGCTTACAGGGGACGAACACTGAAGCTTTCTTT.